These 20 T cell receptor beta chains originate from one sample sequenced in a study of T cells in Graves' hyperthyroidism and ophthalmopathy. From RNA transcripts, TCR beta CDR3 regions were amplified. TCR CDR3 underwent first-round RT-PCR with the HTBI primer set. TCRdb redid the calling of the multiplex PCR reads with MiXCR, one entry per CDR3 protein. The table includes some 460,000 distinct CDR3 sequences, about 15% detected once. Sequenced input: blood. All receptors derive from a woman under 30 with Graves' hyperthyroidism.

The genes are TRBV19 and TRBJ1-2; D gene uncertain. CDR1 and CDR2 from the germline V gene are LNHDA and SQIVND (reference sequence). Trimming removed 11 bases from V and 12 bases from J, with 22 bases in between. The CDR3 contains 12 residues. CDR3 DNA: TGTGCCCTCCAGTATGGGCGGGCGACGGACACCTTC. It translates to CALQYGRATDTF.

In nucleotides, the CDR3 is TGTGCCAGTAGTATGCGAGGGGGTGTAACTAATGAAAAACTGTTTTTT. The encoded protein is CASSMRGGVTNEKLFF. The V gene is TRBV19, the J gene TRBJ1-4; possibly TRBD1 for D (6 bases). This CDR3 is 16 amino acids long. The ends were cut back, 3 bases at V and 1 base at J, with 12 bases in the middle. Germline loops: CDR1 LNHDA, CDR2 SQIVND (reference sequence).

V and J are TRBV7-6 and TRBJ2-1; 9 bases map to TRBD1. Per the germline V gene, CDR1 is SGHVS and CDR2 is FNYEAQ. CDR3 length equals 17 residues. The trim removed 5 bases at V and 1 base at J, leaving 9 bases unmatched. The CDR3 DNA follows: TGTGCCAGCAGCCGCCTGTGGGGACAGGGATCCTACAATGAGCAGTTCTTC. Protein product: CASSRLWGQGSYNEQFF.

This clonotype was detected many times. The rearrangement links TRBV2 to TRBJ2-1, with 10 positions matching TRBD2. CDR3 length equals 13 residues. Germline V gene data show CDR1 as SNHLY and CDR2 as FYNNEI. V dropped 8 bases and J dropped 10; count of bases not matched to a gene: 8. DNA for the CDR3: TGTGCCAGCGGGAAGCGGGAGGGAGGCGAGCAGTTCTTC. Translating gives CASGKREGGEQFF.

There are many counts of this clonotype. The CDR3 protein is CASRGRGSTDTQYF. The CDR3 DNA reads TGTGCCAGCCGGGGTAGGGGGAGCACAGATACGCAGTATTTT. The chain recombines TRBV2 with TRBJ2-3, with D perhaps TRBD1 (6 bases). The CDR3 contains 14 residues. V dropped 8 bases and J dropped 0 bases, with 12 bases sitting between them. The V gene's germline CDR1 is SNHLY and CDR2 FYNNEI.

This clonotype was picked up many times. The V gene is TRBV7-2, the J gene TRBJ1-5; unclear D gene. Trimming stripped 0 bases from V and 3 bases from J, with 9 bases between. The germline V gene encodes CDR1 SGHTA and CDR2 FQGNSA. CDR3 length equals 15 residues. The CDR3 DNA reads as TGTGCCAGCAGCTTAGCGTATGTCTCCAATCAGCCCCAGCATTTT. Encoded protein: CASSLAYVSNQPQHF.

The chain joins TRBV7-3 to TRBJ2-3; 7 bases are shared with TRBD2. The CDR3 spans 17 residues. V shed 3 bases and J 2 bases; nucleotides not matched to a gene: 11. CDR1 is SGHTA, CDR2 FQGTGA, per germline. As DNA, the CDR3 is TGTGCCAGCAGCTTCCCTGGAGGAGCGGGGACCACAGATACGCAGTATTTT. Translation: CASSFPGGAGTTDTQYF.

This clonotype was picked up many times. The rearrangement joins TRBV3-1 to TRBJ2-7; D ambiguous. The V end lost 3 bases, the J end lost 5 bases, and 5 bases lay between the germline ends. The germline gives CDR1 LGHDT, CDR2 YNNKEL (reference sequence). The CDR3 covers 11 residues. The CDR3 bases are TGTGCCAGCAGCCATGACGACGAGCAGTACTTC. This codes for CASSHDDEQYF.

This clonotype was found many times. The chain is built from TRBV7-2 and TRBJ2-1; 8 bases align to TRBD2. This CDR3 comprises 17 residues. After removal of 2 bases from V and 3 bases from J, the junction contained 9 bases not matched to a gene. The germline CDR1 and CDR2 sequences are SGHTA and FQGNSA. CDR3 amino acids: CASSLNGRGRYYNEQFF. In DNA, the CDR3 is TGTGCCAGCAGCTTAAACGGGAGGGGTAGATACTACAATGAGCAGTTCTTC.

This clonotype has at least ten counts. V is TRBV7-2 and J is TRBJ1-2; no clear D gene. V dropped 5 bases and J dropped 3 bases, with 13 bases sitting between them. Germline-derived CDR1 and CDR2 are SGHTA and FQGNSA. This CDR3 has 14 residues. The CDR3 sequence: CASSHSGEDYGYTF. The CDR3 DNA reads TGTGCCAGCAGCCATAGCGGGGAGGACTATGGCTACACCTTC.

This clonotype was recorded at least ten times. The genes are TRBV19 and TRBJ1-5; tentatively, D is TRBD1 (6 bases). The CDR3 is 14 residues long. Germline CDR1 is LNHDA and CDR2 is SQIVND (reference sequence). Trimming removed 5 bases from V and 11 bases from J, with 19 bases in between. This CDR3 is CASSVWDTGLAQHF. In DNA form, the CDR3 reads TGTGCCAGTAGTGTGTGGGACACCGGCTTAGCCCAGCATTTT.

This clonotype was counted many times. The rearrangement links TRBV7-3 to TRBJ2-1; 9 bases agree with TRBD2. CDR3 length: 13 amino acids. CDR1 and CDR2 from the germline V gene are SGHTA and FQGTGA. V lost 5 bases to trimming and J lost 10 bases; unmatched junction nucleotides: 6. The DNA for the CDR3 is TGTGCCAGCAGCGCCACTAGCGGGCCGGAGCAGTTCTTC. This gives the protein CASSATSGPEQFF.

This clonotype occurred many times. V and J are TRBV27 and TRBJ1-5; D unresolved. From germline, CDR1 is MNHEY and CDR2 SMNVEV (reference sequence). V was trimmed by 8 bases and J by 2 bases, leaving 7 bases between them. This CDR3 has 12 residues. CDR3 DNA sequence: TGTGCCAGCGGGCAAGGCAATCAGCCCCAGCATTTT. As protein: CASGQGNQPQHF.

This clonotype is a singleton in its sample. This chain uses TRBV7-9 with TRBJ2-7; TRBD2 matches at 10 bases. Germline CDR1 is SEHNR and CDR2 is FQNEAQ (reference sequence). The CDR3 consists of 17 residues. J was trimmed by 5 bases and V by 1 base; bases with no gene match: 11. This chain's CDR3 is CASSLGGISGRFDEQYF. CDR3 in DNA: TGTGCCAGCAGCTTAGGTGGTATTAGCGGGAGGTTCGACGAGCAGTACTTC.

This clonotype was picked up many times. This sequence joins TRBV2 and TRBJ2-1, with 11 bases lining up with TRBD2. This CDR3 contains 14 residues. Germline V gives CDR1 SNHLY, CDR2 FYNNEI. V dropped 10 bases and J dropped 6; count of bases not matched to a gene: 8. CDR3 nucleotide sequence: TGTGCCACCACCCCTAGCGGGAGGCCCAATGAGCAGTTCTTC. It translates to CATTPSGRPNEQFF.

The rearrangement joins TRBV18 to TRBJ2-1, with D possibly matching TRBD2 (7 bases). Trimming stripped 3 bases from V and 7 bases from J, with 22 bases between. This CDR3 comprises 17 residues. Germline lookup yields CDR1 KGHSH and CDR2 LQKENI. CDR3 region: CASSPRDSWGGFNEQFF. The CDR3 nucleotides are TGTGCCAGCTCACCTCGGGACTCCTGGGGGGGCTTTAATGAGCAGTTCTTC.

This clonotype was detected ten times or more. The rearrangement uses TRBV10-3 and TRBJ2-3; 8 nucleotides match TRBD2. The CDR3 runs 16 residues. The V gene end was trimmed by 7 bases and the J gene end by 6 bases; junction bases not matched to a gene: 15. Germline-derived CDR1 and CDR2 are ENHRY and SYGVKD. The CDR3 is CAITDPFRGGLDTQYF. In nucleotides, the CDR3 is TGTGCCATCACTGACCCATTCCGGGGGGGCCTCGATACGCAGTATTTT.

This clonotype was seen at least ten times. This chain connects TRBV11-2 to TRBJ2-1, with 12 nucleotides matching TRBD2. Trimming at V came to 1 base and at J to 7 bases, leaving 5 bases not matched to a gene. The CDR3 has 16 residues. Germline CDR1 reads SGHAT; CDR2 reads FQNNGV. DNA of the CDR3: TGTGCCAGCAGCTTAGGCAGGACTAGCGGGGATAATGAGCAGTTCTTC. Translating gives CASSLGRTSGDNEQFF.

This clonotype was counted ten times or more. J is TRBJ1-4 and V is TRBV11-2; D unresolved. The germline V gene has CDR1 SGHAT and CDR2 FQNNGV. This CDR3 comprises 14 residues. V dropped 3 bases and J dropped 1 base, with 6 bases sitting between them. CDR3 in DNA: TGTGCCAGCAGCTTTTATGGAACTAATGAAAAACTGTTTTTT. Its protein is CASSFYGTNEKLFF.

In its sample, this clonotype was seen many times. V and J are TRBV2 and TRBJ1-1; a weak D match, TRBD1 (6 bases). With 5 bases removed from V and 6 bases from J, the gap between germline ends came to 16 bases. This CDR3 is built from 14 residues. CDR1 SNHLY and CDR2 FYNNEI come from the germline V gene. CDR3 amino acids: CASSSRGGSPEAFF. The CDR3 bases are TGTGCCAGCAGTTCCAGGGGAGGATCCCCTGAAGCTTTCTTT.